Following are 18 T cell receptor beta chains from one sample sequenced in a study of T cells in Graves' hyperthyroidism and ophthalmopathy. TCR beta CDR3 regions were amplified from RNA transcripts. Primed by the HTBI set, a first-round RT-PCR was run on the TCR CDR3. MiXCR, applied by TCRdb to the multiplex PCR reads, yields one record per CDR3 protein. The sample records 400,000 to 450,000 distinct CDR3 sequences, about 14% being singletons. Sequencing was done on a sample of blood. The origin of the receptors is a man between 18 and 29 years old with Graves' ophthalmopathy.

The table lists this clonotype with many counts. This chain uses TRBV12-3 or TRBV12-4 with TRBJ2-1; 8 positions match TRBD2. V gave up 11 bases and J gave up 4 bases; unmatched junction bases: 10. This CDR3 has 14 amino acids. Here the CDR3 reads CASLVIAGYNEQFF. The CDR3, as DNA: TGTGCCTCTCTTGTGATAGCGGGGTACAATGAGCAGTTCTTC.

Many counts were recorded for this clonotype. This sequence joins TRBV7-2 and TRBJ2-5; 9 bases map to TRBD2. Trimming removed 5 bases from V and 5 bases from J; junction bases left unmatched: 6. CDR1 is SGHTA, CDR2 FQGNSA, per germline. The CDR3 contains 14 residues. CDR3 DNA: TGTGCCAGCAGCGGAGGGACTAGCTGGGAGACCCAGTACTTC. Protein: CASSGGTSWETQYF.

The chain is built from TRBV12-3 or TRBV12-4 and TRBJ2-1; 9 bases map to TRBD2. The CDR3 consists of 16 residues. With 3 bases clipped from V and 7 bases from J, the junction kept 10 bases outside the gene matches. The CDR3 DNA follows: TGTGCCAGCAGTTTGGGCGGGGGGGTGCCTGGGAATGAGCAGTTCTTC. Amino acids: CASSLGGGVPGNEQFF.

At least ten counts were recorded for this clonotype. The chain carries TRBV6-1 and TRBJ2-3; D gene unclear. CDR1 and CDR2 from the germline V gene are MNHNS and SASEGT. Trimming removed 1 base from V and 5 bases from J, with 4 bases in between. The CDR3 contains 12 residues. The CDR3 protein is CASSEVGDTQYF. The CDR3 DNA follows: TGTGCCAGCAGTGAAGTTGGAGATACGCAGTATTTT.

This clonotype was seen repeatedly, ten times or more. The chain uses TRBV6-1 and TRBJ1-2; possible D gene TRBD1, 5 bases. V lost 3 bases and J 9 bases, leaving 20 bases between the germline ends. CDR1 and CDR2 from the germline V gene are MNHNS and SASEGT. The CDR3 runs to 15 residues. Here the CDR3 reads CASSEKGRGVGRYTF. In DNA form, the CDR3 reads TGTGCCAGCAGTGAGAAGGGTAGGGGTGTGGGTCGCTACACCTTC.

This clonotype was counted ten times or more. The J gene is TRBJ2-1, the V gene TRBV11-1; 13 bases line up with TRBD2. V shed 5 bases, J shed 8 bases, and the junction held 12 bases outside the gene matches. This CDR3 spans 17 amino acids. The germline gives CDR1 SGHAT, CDR2 FQDESV (reference sequence). The CDR3 bases are TGTGCCAGCAGCCCGGGGACTAGCGGGACCCCTTGGGATGAGCAGTTCTTC. Its translation is CASSPGTSGTPWDEQFF.

This chain links TRBV11-3 with TRBJ2-7; D is possibly TRBD2 (5 bases). V was shortened by 3 bases and J by 3 bases, with 9 bases between the two germline ends. Germline loops: CDR1 SGHNT, CDR2 YENEEA. The CDR3 contains 13 residues. In DNA form, the CDR3 reads TGTGCCAGCAGCTTCGGGCGGGTCTACGAGCAGTACTTC. This translates into CASSFGRVYEQYF.

This chain joins TRBV6-1 and TRBJ1-2, with D uncertain. Trimming removed 5 bases at V and 8 bases at J, with 12 bases between. Germline assignment: CDR1 MNHNS and CDR2 SASEGT. The CDR3 is 12 residues long. CDR3 bases: TGTGCCAGCAGTACGGGTCAGTGGGGCTACACCTTC. Translating it yields CASSTGQWGYTF.

In this sample, this clonotype turned up a few times. The chain employs TRBV6-1 and TRBJ1-5; D gene ambiguous. The V gene's germline CDR1 is MNHNS and CDR2 SASEGT. Between the trimmed V and J ends, which lost 6 bases and 3 bases, there was a span of 9 bases. This CDR3 is 13 amino acids long. Here the CDR3 DNA reads TGTGCCAGCAGCTCGTGGGCCAATCAGCCCCAGCATTTT. Translation: CASSSWANQPQHF.

This clonotype has more than one count but fewer than ten. Being one base from a much bigger clone, this may be a read error. V usage is TRBV24-1 and J usage is TRBJ1-5; 9 nucleotides agree with TRBD1. V was clipped by 7 bases and J by 4 bases; unmatched bases: 7. The germline V gene encodes CDR1 KGHDR and CDR2 SFDVKD. The CDR3 runs to 15 residues. As DNA, the CDR3 is TGTGCCACCAGGCCCGGGACAGGGAAAAATCAGCCCCAGCATTTT. Translation: CATRPGTGKNQPQHF.

This clonotype was observed at least ten times. The genes are TRBV11-2 and TRBJ1-1; D not resolved. Germline-derived CDR1 and CDR2 are SGHAT and FQNNGV. Trimming removed 3 bases at V and 3 bases at J, with 5 bases between. The CDR3 extends over 12 amino acids. Here the CDR3 DNA reads TGTGCCAGCAGCTTTTCTGACACTGAAGCTTTCTTT. This sequence encodes CASSFSDTEAFF. The full variable domain, rest sourced from reference TRBV11-2 and TRBJ1-1, is EAGVAQSPRYKIIEKRQSVAFWCNPISGHATLYWYQQILGQGPKLLIQFQNNGVVDDSQLPKDRFSAERLKGVDSTLKIQPAKLEDSAVYLCASSFSDTEAFFGQGTRLTVV.

This clonotype was found many times. The chain links TRBV27 to TRBJ2-7; 11 bases line up with TRBD2. The CDR3 totals 15 residues. The V gene end was trimmed by 5 bases and the J gene end by 7 bases; junction bases not matched to a gene: 10. Germline V gene lookup returns CDR1 MNHEY and CDR2 SMNVEV (reference sequence). The CDR3 region has the DNA TGTGCCAGCAGTCAGACTAGCGGGGTCCCCTGGGAGCAGTACTTC. It encodes CASSQTSGVPWEQYF.

The table lists this clonotype with many counts. This chain connects TRBV6-2 or TRBV6-3 to TRBJ1-2; 9 positions agree with TRBD1. The V gene end was trimmed by 6 bases and the J gene end by 4 bases; junction bases not matched to a gene: 15. Germline CDR1 is MNHEY and CDR2 is SVGEGT. There are 17 residues in the CDR3. The CDR3 bases are TGTGCCAGCAGCTACGCCTCACAGGGGGCGATAGGCTATGGCTACACCTTC. It codes for CASSYASQGAIGYGYTF.

At least ten counts were recorded for this clonotype. V and J are TRBV6-7 and TRBJ1-2; D call uncertain. TRBV6-7 is reported as an ORF; its role is uncertain. Between the trimmed V and J ends, which lost 4 bases and 7 bases, there was a span of 16 bases. The CDR3 is made up of 14 amino acids. CDR3 sequence: CASSWRDPMVGYTF. CDR3 nucleotide sequence: TGTGCCAGCAGTTGGCGCGATCCTATGGTTGGCTACACCTTC.

The sample holds many counts of this clonotype. The J gene is TRBJ2-7, the V gene TRBV7-2; possibly TRBD1 for D (6 bases). This CDR3 is 15 amino acids long. Trimming pared 4 bases from V and 2 bases from J, leaving 15 bases between. Germline values: CDR1 SGHTA, CDR2 FQGNSA. The CDR3 region has the DNA TGTGCCAGCAGCTCTAACAGGGCACATACCTACGAGCAGTACTTC. It specifies CASSSNRAHTYEQYF. Full variable domain (remainder filled in from reference TRBV7-2 and TRBJ2-7): GAGVSQSPSNKVTEKGKDVELRCDPISGHTALYWYRQSLGQGLEFLIYFQGNSAPDKSGLPSDRFSAERTGGSVSTLTIQRTQQEDSAVYLCASSSNRAHTYEQYFGPGTRLTVT.

This clonotype has at least ten counts. This chain uses TRBV7-3 with TRBJ2-4; D possibly matches TRBD1 or TRBD2 (5 bases each). With 5 bases removed from V and 3 bases from J, the gap between germline ends came to 17 bases. The germline CDR1 and CDR2 sequences are SGHTA and FQGTGA. This CDR3 has 16 amino acids. CDR3 sequence (DNA): TGTGCCAGCAGCCCAGGTGGGACGGCAGTCAAAAACATTCAGTACTTC. Translating it yields CASSPGGTAVKNIQYF.

This clonotype was observed many times. The V call is TRBV18, the J call TRBJ1-2; D gene unclear. In germline, CDR1 is KGHSH, CDR2 LQKENI. The CDR3 spans 13 residues. With 6 bases removed from V and 4 bases from J, the gap between germline ends came to 12 bases. The CDR3: CASSLLDSYGYTF. The CDR3 DNA reads TGTGCCAGCTCCCTCCTTGACTCCTATGGCTACACCTTC.

This clonotype was picked up one time. The chain carries TRBV5-1 and TRBJ2-1; D gene unclear. Per germline, CDR1 SGHRS and CDR2 YFSETQ. CDR3 length: 15 amino acids. V was trimmed by 2 bases and J by 8 bases, leaving 17 bases between them. CDR3 protein: CASSFGRVGNDEQFF. Written as DNA, the CDR3 is TGCGCCAGCAGCTTTGGGCGCGTGGGTAACGATGAGCAGTTCTTC.